These 24 T cell receptor beta chains share one sample of origin, sequenced in a study of blood T cell repertoires in COVID-19. Sequencing was performed with immunoSEQ multiplex PCR; in TCRdb, only in-frame clones are kept and a portion is missing. The sample yields approximately 410,000 clones, 75% to 90% seen once. Input material: peripheral blood. All receptors derive from a young woman with active or convalescent COVID-19.

This clone was counted a few times. The V gene is TRBV10-3, the J gene TRBJ2-7, with 11 positions matching TRBD1. Trimming cost V 10 bases and J 7 bases; bases outside gene matches: 9. The germline CDR1 and CDR2 sequences are ENHRY and SYGVKD. This CDR3 is 13 amino acids long. Here the CDR3 DNA reads TGTGCCACTCTCGGACAGGGGGCTCATGAGCAGTACTTC. Its protein is CATLGQGAHEQYF.

This chain links TRBV19 with TRBJ1-4, with 7 bases aligning to TRBD1. V lost 3 bases to trimming and J lost 7 bases; unmatched junction nucleotides: 2. CDR3 size: 13 residues. CDR1 LNHDA and CDR2 SQIVND come from the germline V gene (reference sequence). The CDR3 region has the DNA TGTGCCAGTAGTATCCGGGACAGTGAAAAACTGTTTTTT. Its translation: CASSIRDSEKLFF.

This sequence joins TRBV4-1 and TRBJ1-2; TRBD1 is a possible D gene (6 bases). The length of the CDR3 is 14 residues. V was clipped by 1 base and J by 3 bases, with 9 bases between them. Germline CDR1 MGHRA, CDR2 YSYEKL. Here the CDR3 reads CASSQVGGDYGYTF. The CDR3 region has the DNA TGCGCCAGCAGCCAAGTAGGGGGGGACTATGGCTACACCTTC.

J is TRBJ1-3 and V is TRBV6-5; D is perhaps TRBD1 (6 bases). Germline CDR1 is MNHEY and CDR2 is SVGAGI. The CDR3 length is 14 residues. V gave up 6 bases and J gave up 2 bases, with 11 bases separating them. The CDR3 spells CASRSTGPGNTIYF. CDR3 DNA sequence: TGTGCCAGCAGATCGACAGGTCCTGGAAACACCATATATTTT.

This chain connects TRBV24-1 to TRBJ2-6, with 12 bases that match TRBD1. Germline V gene data show CDR1 as KGHDR and CDR2 as SFDVKD. Germline trimming cut 5 bases from V and 1 base from J; bases unmatched to any gene: 5. The CDR3 runs to 18 residues. The CDR3 sequence: CATSAGQGANSGANVLTF. The CDR3 region has the DNA TGTGCCACCAGTGCGGGACAGGGGGCAAATTCTGGGGCCAACGTCCTGACTTTC.

The rearrangement links TRBV4-2 to TRBJ2-5; D may be TRBD2 (6 bases). This CDR3 has 15 residues. Looked up from germline, CDR1 is LGHNA and CDR2 is YNFKEQ. Trimming pared 0 bases from V and 3 bases from J, leaving 11 bases between. CDR3 region: CASSQDWPSEETQYF. The CDR3 DNA reads as TGTGCCAGCAGCCAAGATTGGCCTAGCGAAGAGACCCAGTACTTC.

The chain uses TRBV27 and TRBJ1-2; D remains unclear. This CDR3 has 13 amino acids. Looked up from germline, CDR1 is MNHEY and CDR2 is SMNVEV (reference sequence). Deletions cut 7 bases from V and 2 bases from J, with 11 bases between. CDR3 region: CASTPTGNYGYTF. The CDR3 DNA sequence: TGTGCCAGCACCCCGACGGGAAACTATGGCTACACCTTC.

The chain's CDR3 is CASSADRGGEQYF. In nucleotides, the CDR3 is TGTGCCAGCAGCGCGGACAGGGGTGGCGAGCAGTACTTC. The chain recombines TRBV11-2 with TRBJ2-7; 9 bases line up with TRBD1. The CDR3 covers 13 residues. Losses at the gene ends were 5 bases for V and 6 bases for J; bases not matched to a gene: 5. Germline V gene sequence: CDR1 SGHAT, CDR2 FQNNGV.

In DNA form, the CDR3 reads TGTGCCAGCAGTCCGGGACTAGCAGTTAGCACAGATACGCAGTATTTT. Amino acids: CASSPGLAVSTDTQYF. V usage is TRBV28 and J usage is TRBJ2-3; 9 nucleotides line up with TRBD2. The length of the CDR3 is 16 residues. Per germline, CDR1 MDHEN and CDR2 SYDVKM. J lost 0 bases, V lost 5 bases, and 6 bases had no gene match. The full variable domain, rest sourced from reference TRBV28 and TRBJ2-3, is DVKVTQSSRYLVKRTGEKVFLECVQDMDHENMFWYRQDPGLGLRLIYFSYDVKMKEKGDIPEGYSVSREKKERFSLILESASTNQTSMYLCASSPGLAVSTDTQYFGPGTRLTVL.

The chain links TRBV5-5 to TRBJ2-3, with 12 bases matching TRBD2. Germline CDR1 reads SGHKS; CDR2 reads YYEKEE (reference sequence). Germline trimming cut 1 base from V and 0 bases from J; bases unmatched to any gene: 6. The CDR3 runs to 18 residues. Here the CDR3 reads CASSLRLAGGISTDTQYF. The CDR3, as DNA: TGTGCCAGCAGCTTGAGGCTAGCGGGAGGGATTAGCACAGATACGCAGTATTTT.

A note on this clone: The junction and the germline gene differ at one end; a read error may be behind it. This chain links TRBV14 with TRBJ2-3; D gene ambiguous. Per germline, CDR1 SGHDN and CDR2 FVKESK. This CDR3 spans 13 amino acids. The CDR3 is CASGQAAADTQYF. In DNA form, the CDR3 reads TGTGCCAGCGGCCAGGCCGCGGCAGATACGCAGTATTTT.

This chain links TRBV6-5 with TRBJ2-2; 8 bases line up with TRBD1. Germline V CDR1 and CDR2: MNHEY, SVGAGI. The ends lost 2 bases at V and 3 bases at J; junction bases unmatched: 5. This CDR3 comprises 16 residues. The CDR3 DNA is TGTGCCAGCAGTTACGTCGCCAGGGGGCACACCGGGGAGCTGTTTTTT. It is translated as CASSYVARGHTGELFF.

This chain uses TRBV5-4 with TRBJ1-2; 9 nucleotides match TRBD1. Trimming took 4 bases from V and 4 from J; bases not matched to a gene: 8. Germline V gene sequence: CDR1 SGHNT, CDR2 YYREEE (reference sequence). CDR3 size: 15 residues. As DNA, the CDR3 is TGTGCCAGCAGCGCGGACAGGGGTACCCCCTATGGCTACACCTTC. Translating gives CASSADRGTPYGYTF.

The chain carries TRBV4-1 and TRBJ2-7; no definite D call. The ends were cut back, 1 base at V and 1 base at J, with 11 bases in the middle. Per the germline V gene, CDR1 is MGHRA and CDR2 is YSYEKL. CDR3 length equals 15 residues. DNA of the CDR3: TGCGCCAGCAGCCAAGTTTCCGACGGGTCCTACGAGCAGTACTTC. Residues: CASSQVSDGSYEQYF.

The chain has TRBV14 and TRBJ2-1; TRBD1 aligns across 8 bases. Trimming at V came to 0 bases and at J to 4 bases, leaving 8 bases not matched to a gene. From germline, CDR1 is SGHDN and CDR2 FVKESK. The CDR3 has 17 residues. The CDR3 nucleotides are TGTGCCAGCAGCCAAGAAGGTCAGGGGGCAAAGTACAATGAGCAGTTCTTC. Amino acids: CASSQEGQGAKYNEQFF.

The V gene is TRBV2, the J gene TRBJ1-2; 7 nucleotides line up with TRBD1. With 6 bases clipped from V and 3 bases from J, the junction kept 1 base outside the gene matches. This CDR3 has 12 residues. Per germline, CDR1 SNHLY and CDR2 FYNNEI. The CDR3 coding sequence is TGTGCCAGCAGCGGACAGGACTATGGCTACACCTTC. Residues: CASSGQDYGYTF.

J is TRBJ2-1 and V is TRBV30, with 7 bases that match TRBD1. CDR1 and CDR2 (germline): GTSNPN, SVGIG (reference sequence). This CDR3 comprises 14 residues. The V and J ends lost 5 bases and 0 bases, in that order; junction bases with no gene match: 4. The CDR3 protein is CAWARDSSYNEQFF. CDR3 DNA: TGTGCCTGGGCCCGGGACAGCTCCTACAATGAGCAGTTCTTC.

The chain is built from TRBV6-1 and TRBJ1-3, with D perhaps matching TRBD1 (6 bases). CDR1 and CDR2 from the germline V gene are MNHNS and SASEGT. The CDR3 extends over 14 amino acids. The ends were cut back, 3 bases at V and 4 bases at J, with 10 bases in the middle. CDR3 region: CASSEGAPGNTIYF. The DNA of the CDR3 is TGTGCCAGCAGTGAGGGGGCGCCAGGAAACACCATATATTTT.

This clone is a singleton in its sample. This sequence joins TRBV29-1 and TRBJ1-1, with a possible D match to TRBD1 (6 bases). The CDR3 contains 12 residues. Germline CDR1 and CDR2: SQVTM and ANQGSEA. Trimming took 3 bases from V and 10 from J, leaving 15 bases between them. CDR3 region: CSVDSTQGSAFF. DNA of the CDR3: TGCAGCGTTGACAGCACACAGGGTTCAGCTTTCTTT.

The rearrangement uses TRBV6-5 and TRBJ2-2, with 8 nucleotides matching TRBD1. After removal of 5 bases from V and 5 bases from J, the junction contained 7 bases not matched to a gene. This CDR3 contains 15 residues. Germline CDR1 is MNHEY and CDR2 is SVGAGI. The CDR3 region is CASSHGQGVTGELFF. The CDR3 DNA reads as TGTGCCAGCAGTCACGGACAGGGAGTAACCGGGGAGCTGTTTTTT.

The chain has TRBV6-6 and TRBJ1-2, with D maybe TRBD1 (5 bases). CDR1 is MNHNY, CDR2 SVGAGI, per germline (reference sequence). The ends were cut back, 0 bases at V and 6 bases at J, with 8 bases in the middle. The CDR3 totals 13 residues. CDR3 amino acids: CASSYSGADGYTF. The CDR3 bases are TGTGCCAGCAGTTACTCAGGGGCAGATGGCTACACCTTC.

The CDR3 DNA is TGTGCCAGCAGCCAAGATTTGTTGCAGGGGACCTACGAGCAGTACTTC. Its translation: CASSQDLLQGTYEQYF. V and J are TRBV14 and TRBJ2-7; tentative D call: TRBD1 (6 bases). CDR1 SGHDN and CDR2 FVKESK come from the germline V gene. The V and J ends lost 0 bases and 2 bases respectively, with 14 bases between them. The CDR3 contains 16 residues.

There are a few counts of this clone. The chain links TRBV5-1 to TRBJ1-2, with 8 nucleotides matching TRBD1. CDR3 length: 13 amino acids. V dropped 3 bases and J dropped 6; count of bases not matched to a gene: 4. Germline loops: CDR1 SGHRS, CDR2 YFSETQ. The CDR3 DNA is TGCGCCAGCAGCTCGGACAGGGTTCATGGCTACACCTTC. Its translation: CASSSDRVHGYTF.

The chain uses TRBV29-1 and TRBJ2-2, with 11 bases identical to TRBD2. The CDR3 contains 17 residues. Trimming removed 4 bases from V and 0 bases from J; junction bases left unmatched: 7. In germline, CDR1 is SQVTM, CDR2 ANQGSEA. In nucleotides, the CDR3 is TGCAGCGTTGTTAGACTAGCGGGGAACGCGAACACCGGGGAGCTGTTTTTT. This codes for CSVVRLAGNANTGELFF.